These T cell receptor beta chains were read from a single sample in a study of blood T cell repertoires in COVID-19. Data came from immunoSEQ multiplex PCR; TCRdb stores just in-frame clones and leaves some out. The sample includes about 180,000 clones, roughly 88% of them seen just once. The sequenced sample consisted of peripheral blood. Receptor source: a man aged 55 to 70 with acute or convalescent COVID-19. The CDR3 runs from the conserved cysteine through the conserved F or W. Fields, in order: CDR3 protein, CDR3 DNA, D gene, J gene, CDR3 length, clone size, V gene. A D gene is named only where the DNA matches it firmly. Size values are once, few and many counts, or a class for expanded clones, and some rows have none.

CDR3: CASRGAGVGETQYF
DNA: TGTGCCAGCAGGGGAGCGGGAGTGGGGGAGACCCAGTACTTC
D: TRBD2
J: TRBJ2-5
length: 14
size: once
V: TRBV2

CDR3: CASSPYGTGELFF
DNA: TGTGCCAGTAGTCCCTACGGGACCGGGGAGCTGTTTTTT
D: .
J: TRBJ2-2
length: 13
size: .
V: TRBV19

CDR3: CASSYPQGMDTGELFF
DNA: TGTGCCAGCAGTTACCCCCAGGGTATGGACACCGGGGAGCTGTTTTTT
D: .
J: TRBJ2-2
length: 16
size: .
V: TRBV6-5

CDR3: CASSRTSGNLGEQFF
DNA: TGTGCCAGCAGCCGGACTAGCGGGAACCTTGGGGAGCAGTTCTTC
D: TRBD2
J: TRBJ2-1
length: 15
size: .
V: TRBV3-1/TRBV3-2

CDR3: CASSKSTPGIVHEQYF
DNA: TGTGCCAGTAGTAAGTCGACCCCGGGGATTGTCCACGAGCAGTACTTC
D: .
J: TRBJ2-7
length: 16
size: .
V: TRBV19

CDR3: CASSHAGSYNEQFF
DNA: TGTGCCAGCAGCCATGCGGGCTCCTACAATGAGCAGTTCTTC
D: .
J: TRBJ2-1
length: 14
size: .
V: TRBV3-1/TRBV3-2

CDR3: CASSLKLLGGDTQYF
DNA: TGTGCCAGCAGCTTAAAACTTCTGGGGGGAGATACGCAGTATTTT
D: .
J: TRBJ2-3
length: 15
size: .
V: TRBV7-2

CDR3: CASGFARGYGYTF
DNA: TGTGCCAGCGGGTTCGCCAGGGGCTATGGCTACACCTTC
D: .
J: TRBJ1-2
length: 13
size: .
V: TRBV2

CDR3: CASSSRGAALHF
DNA: TGTGCCAGCAGTTCCCGTGGAGCAGCCCTCCACTTT
D: .
J: TRBJ1-6
length: 12
size: .
V: TRBV6-2/TRBV6-3

CDR3: CASRQGGPGNTIYF
DNA: TGTGCCAGTAGACAGGGGGGACCTGGAAACACCATATATTTT
D: TRBD1
J: TRBJ1-3
length: 14
size: .
V: TRBV19

CDR3: CASSSLPDRAHEQYF
DNA: TGTGCCAGCAGCTCTTTGCCGGACAGGGCCCACGAGCAGTACTTC
D: TRBD1
J: TRBJ2-7
length: 15
size: .
V: TRBV5-4

CDR3: CASSFSGPQYF
DNA: TGTGCCAGCAGTTTTTCTGGGCCGCAGTACTTC
D: .
J: TRBJ2-7
length: 11
size: once
V: TRBV28

CDR3: CASSRLAGVAEQFF
DNA: TGTGCCAGCAGCAGACTAGCGGGAGTGGCTGAGCAGTTCTTC
D: TRBD2
J: TRBJ2-1
length: 14
size: .
V: TRBV6-5

CDR3: CASSSGLAGNEQYF
DNA: TGTGCCAGCAGCTCGGGACTAGCGGGAAACGAGCAGTACTTC
D: TRBD2
J: TRBJ2-7
length: 14
size: .
V: TRBV7-2

CDR3: CASVPGGYNEQFF
DNA: TGTGCCAGTGTACCGGGAGGCTACAATGAGCAGTTCTTC
D: TRBD2
J: TRBJ2-1
length: 13
size: .
V: TRBV28